This T cell receptor (beta chain) was profiled in a study of CXCR4 blockade with PD-1 therapy in pancreatic cancer. Study conclusions and caveats: Tumors were clonally expanded, mean approximately 0.15 versus 0.05 in healthy blood. Frequent tumor clones were encoded by many distinct rearrangements, suggesting shared antigens.

This clone showed up just a few times. What it recognizes is unknown. No neoadjuvant therapy was given before resection to the patients supplying these archived tumor blocks. The length of the CDR3 is 13 residues. The germline gives CDR1 MNHNS, CDR2 SASEGT. V lost 1 base and J lost 10, with 14 bases in between. Sequencing was performed with immunoSEQ multiplex PCR; in TCRdb, only in-frame clones are kept and a portion is missing. The repertoire holds some 2,400 clones, with less than 45% as singletons. The sequencing input was tumor tissue. This TCR came from a human donor with pancreatic ductal adenocarcinoma. This sequence joins TRBV6-1 and TRBJ2-7; a weak D match, TRBD2 (5 bases). The CDR3 region has the DNA TGTGCCAGCAGTGAAGTTCGGACTCCACTACAGTACTTC. Residues: CASSEVRTPLQYF.